One and the same sample provided the 6 T cell receptor beta chains below, sequenced in a study of blood T cell repertoires in COVID-19. Generated by immunoSEQ multiplex PCR, the TCRdb table keeps only in-frame clones and is missing some. In the table there are around 390,000 clones, 87% of which are singletons. Sequences were obtained from PBMCs or T cells enriched from blood (not recorded which). The receptors derive from a woman between 45 and 65 years old who had recovered from COVID-19.

The gene calls are TRBV7-6 and TRBJ2-5, with D hard to call. The V gene's germline CDR1 is SGHVS and CDR2 FNYEAQ. V lost 1 base and J 5 bases, leaving 14 bases between the germline ends. There are 15 residues in the CDR3. CDR3 loop: CASSLDIPPRETQYF. CDR3 in DNA: TGTGCCAGCAGCTTAGATATACCACCTAGGGAGACCCAGTACTTC.

The chain links TRBV28 to TRBJ2-1; D might be TRBD1 (6 bases). CDR3 length: 14 residues. Per germline, CDR1 MDHEN and CDR2 SYDVKM. Trimming stripped 5 bases from V and 12 bases from J, with 20 bases between. CDR3: CASSLLQGTGWQFF. The CDR3 DNA reads as TGTGCCAGCAGTCTCCTACAGGGAACAGGGTGGCAGTTCTTC.

The J gene is TRBJ2-7, the V gene TRBV27, with TRBD1 identical over 7 bases. V lost 6 bases and J lost 3; bases outside the gene matches: 5. The germline gives CDR1 MNHEY, CDR2 SMNVEV (reference sequence). The CDR3 consists of 13 residues. DNA for the CDR3: TGTGCCAGCAGAACAGGGGCAGGCTACGAGCAGTACTTC. Protein: CASRTGAGYEQYF.

This chain connects TRBV7-9 to TRBJ1-2; D gene ambiguous. The CDR3 is made up of 13 amino acids. Germline V CDR1 and CDR2: SEHNR, FQNEAQ (reference sequence). V was trimmed by 5 bases and J by 4 bases, leaving 11 bases between them. CDR3 sequence: CASSTASSYGYTF. The DNA of the CDR3 is TGTGCCAGCAGCACAGCAAGTTCCTATGGCTACACCTTC.

V gene TRBV9 combines with J gene TRBJ1-3, with D perhaps TRBD1 (5 bases). CDR1 and CDR2 from the germline V gene are SGDLS and YYNGEE. The CDR3 loop spans 15 amino acids. The germline V and J ends were trimmed by 1 base and 3 bases, with 11 bases remaining between them. This CDR3 reads CASSVQGSSGNTIYF. In nucleotides, the CDR3 is TGTGCCAGCAGCGTACAGGGTAGTAGTGGAAACACCATATATTTT.

V usage is TRBV5-1 and J usage is TRBJ2-1, with TRBD1 matching over 8 bases. The CDR3 extends over 14 amino acids. Unmatched junction bases numbered 2, after V lost 5 bases and J lost 1 base. Germline V CDR1 and CDR2: SGHRS, YFSETQ. Here the CDR3 reads CASRGDRSYNEQFF. CDR3 sequence (DNA): TGCGCCAGCAGGGGGGACAGGTCCTACAATGAGCAGTTCTTC.